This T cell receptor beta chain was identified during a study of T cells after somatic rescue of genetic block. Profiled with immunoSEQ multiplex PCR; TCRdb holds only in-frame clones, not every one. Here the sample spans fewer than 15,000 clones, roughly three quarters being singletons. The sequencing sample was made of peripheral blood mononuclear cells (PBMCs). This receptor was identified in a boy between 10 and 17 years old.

CDR3 residues: CASSARGQTIYYEQYF. The CDR3 DNA reads as TGTGCCAGCAGCGCTCGGGGACAGACAATTTACTACGAGCAGTACTTC. The chain combines TRBV6-4 with TRBJ2-5, with 7 nucleotides matching TRBD1. The J call is in doubt because the DNA end fits TRBJ2-7 better. Germline loops: CDR1 MRHNA, CDR2 SNTAGT. This CDR3 region has 16 residues.